This TCR beta chain was identified in a study of T cell repertoires in cytomegalovirus infection. In regard to this clonotype: The antigen remains unidentified.

Germline V gives CDR1 MNHEY, CDR2 SVGEGT. The V and J ends lost 3 bases and 0 bases respectively, with 18 bases between them. The CDR3 covers 18 residues. TCRdb reprocessed the reads with MiXCR, giving one entry per CDR3 protein. This sample carries some 480,000 distinct CDR3 sequences, 33% of them seen once, and the ten largest clones take roughly 15%. The chain joins TRBV6-2 or TRBV6-3 to TRBJ2-1; D might be TRBD2 (6 bases). The specimen comprised cultured PBMCs, sampled from culture after CMV antigen stimulation. The TCR sequence derives from a human donor in good health (CMV status not recorded). Some clones in this sample may be carry-over from other donors' samples. CDR3 residues: CASSYRRPGADSYNEQFF. The CDR3 DNA reads as TGTGCCAGCAGTTATAGACGTCCGGGAGCGGACTCCTACAATGAGCAGTTCTTC.